This T cell receptor (beta chain) was profiled in a study of CD8 T cells in ankylosing spondylitis. Study conclusions and caveats: A TCR beta motif of about eight highly homologous variants appeared characteristic of ankylosing spondylitis blood. Reports of some motif variants in reactive arthritis synovial fluid and blood predate this one. Reportedly, significant enrichment of disease-linked clones occurred in matched ankylosing spondylitis synovial fluid. Researchers report that disease-linked clones proved CD8+ and relatively rare in peripheral blood.

Germline values: CDR1 SEHNR, CDR2 FQNEAQ (reference sequence). V was shortened by 5 bases and J by 2 bases, with 13 bases between the two germline ends. The CDR3 is made up of 15 amino acids. This clonotype showed up just a few times. Its specificity is not known. The TCR beta libraries were generated through quantitative 5'-RACE incorporating molecular barcodes. TCRdb processed the 5' RACE reads anew with MiXCR; each CDR3 protein has one entry. The repertoire holds 220,000 or so distinct CDR3 sequences, with approximately 16% as singletons. This clonotype was sampled from a male donor with ankylosing spondylitis. The sequenced sample consisted of blood, either unsorted or a sorted T cell fraction (not recorded which). The chain couples TRBV7-9 to TRBJ2-1; D possibly corresponds to TRBD2 (6 bases). The CDR3 DNA is TGTGCCAGCAGCCCCCTAGCGCTTCCCTACAATGAGCAGTTCTTC. It yields the protein CASSPLALPYNEQFF.